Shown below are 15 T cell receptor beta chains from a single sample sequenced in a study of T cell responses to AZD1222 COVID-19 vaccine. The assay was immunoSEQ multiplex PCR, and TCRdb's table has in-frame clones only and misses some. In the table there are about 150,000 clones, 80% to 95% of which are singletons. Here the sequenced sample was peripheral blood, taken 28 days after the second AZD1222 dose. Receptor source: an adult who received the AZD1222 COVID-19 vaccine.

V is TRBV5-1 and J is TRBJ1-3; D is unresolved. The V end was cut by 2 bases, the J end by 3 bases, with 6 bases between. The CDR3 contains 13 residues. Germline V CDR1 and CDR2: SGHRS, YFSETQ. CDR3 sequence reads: CASSFDGGNTIYF. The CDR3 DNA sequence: TGCGCCAGCAGCTTCGACGGTGGAAACACCATATATTTT.

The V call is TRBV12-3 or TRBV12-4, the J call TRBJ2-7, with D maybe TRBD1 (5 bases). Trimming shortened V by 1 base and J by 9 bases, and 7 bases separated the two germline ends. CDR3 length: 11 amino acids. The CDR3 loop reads CASSLGQGQYF. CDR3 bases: TGTGCCAGCAGTTTAGGGCAGGGGCAGTACTTC.

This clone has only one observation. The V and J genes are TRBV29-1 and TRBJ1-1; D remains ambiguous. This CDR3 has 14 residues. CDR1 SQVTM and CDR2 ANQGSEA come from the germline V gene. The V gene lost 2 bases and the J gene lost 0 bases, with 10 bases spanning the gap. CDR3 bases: TGCAGCGTTGAATTGGTCCGGGTGAACACTGAAGCTTTCTTT. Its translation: CSVELVRVNTEAFF.

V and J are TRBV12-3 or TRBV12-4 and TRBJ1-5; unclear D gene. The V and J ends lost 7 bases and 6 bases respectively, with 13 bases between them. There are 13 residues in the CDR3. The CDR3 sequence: CASNGEVGQPQHF. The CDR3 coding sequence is TGTGCCAGCAATGGCGAGGTCGGTCAGCCCCAGCATTTT.

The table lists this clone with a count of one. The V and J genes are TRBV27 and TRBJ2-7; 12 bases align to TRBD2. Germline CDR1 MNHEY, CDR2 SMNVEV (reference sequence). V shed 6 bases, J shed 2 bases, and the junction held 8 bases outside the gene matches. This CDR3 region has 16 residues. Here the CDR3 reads CASSFGSSGGAYEQYF. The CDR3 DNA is TGTGCCAGCAGCTTCGGTTCTAGCGGGGGGGCCTACGAGCAGTACTTC.

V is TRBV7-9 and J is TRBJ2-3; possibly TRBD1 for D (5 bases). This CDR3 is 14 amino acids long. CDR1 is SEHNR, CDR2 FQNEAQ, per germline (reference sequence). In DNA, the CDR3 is TGTGCTCTCCTATGGGCAGGGCGCACAGATACGCAGTATTTT. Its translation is CALLWAGRTDTQYF.

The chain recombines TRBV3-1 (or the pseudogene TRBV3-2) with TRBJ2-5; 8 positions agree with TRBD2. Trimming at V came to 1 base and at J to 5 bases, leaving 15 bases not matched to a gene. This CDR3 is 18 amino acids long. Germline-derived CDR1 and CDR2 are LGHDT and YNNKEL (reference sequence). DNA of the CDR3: TGTGCCAGCAGCCAAGTATTGAAAAGCGGGAGTATAGGGGAGACCCAGTACTTC. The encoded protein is CASSQVLKSGSIGETQYF.

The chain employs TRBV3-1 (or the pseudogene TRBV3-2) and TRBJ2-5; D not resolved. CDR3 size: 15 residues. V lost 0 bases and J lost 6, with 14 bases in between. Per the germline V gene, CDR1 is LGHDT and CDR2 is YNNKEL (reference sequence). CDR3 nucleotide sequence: TGTGCCAGCAGCCAAGATATTGGAAAACAAAAGACCCAGTACTTC. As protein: CASSQDIGKQKTQYF.

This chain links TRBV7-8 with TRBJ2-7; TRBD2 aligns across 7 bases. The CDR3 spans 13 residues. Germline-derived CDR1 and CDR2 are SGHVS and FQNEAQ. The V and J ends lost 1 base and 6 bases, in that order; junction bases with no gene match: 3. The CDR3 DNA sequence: TGTGCCAGCAGCTTAGGACTAGCAGGCGAGCAGTACTTC. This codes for CASSLGLAGEQYF.

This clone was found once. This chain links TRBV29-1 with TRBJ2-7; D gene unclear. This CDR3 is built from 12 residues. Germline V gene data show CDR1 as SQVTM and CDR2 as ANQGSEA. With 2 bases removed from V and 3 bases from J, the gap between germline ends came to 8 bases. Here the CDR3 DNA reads TGCAGCGTTGAAAAGGCTAGCTACGAGCAGTACTTC. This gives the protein CSVEKASYEQYF.

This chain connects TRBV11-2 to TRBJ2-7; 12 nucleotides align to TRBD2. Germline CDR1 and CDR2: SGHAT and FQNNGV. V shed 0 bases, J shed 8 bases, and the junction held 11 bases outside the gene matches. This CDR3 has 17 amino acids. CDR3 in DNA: TGTGCCAGCAGCTTAGAAGTCCTAGCGGGGGGGCGGAAGCAGCAGTACTTC. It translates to CASSLEVLAGGRKQQYF.

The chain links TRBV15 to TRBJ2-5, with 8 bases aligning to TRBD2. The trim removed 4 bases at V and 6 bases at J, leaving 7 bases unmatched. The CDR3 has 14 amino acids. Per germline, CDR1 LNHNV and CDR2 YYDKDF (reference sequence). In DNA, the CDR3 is TGTGCCACCAGCAACGGGGGGGCCGGGAAGACCCAGTACTTC. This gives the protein CATSNGGAGKTQYF.

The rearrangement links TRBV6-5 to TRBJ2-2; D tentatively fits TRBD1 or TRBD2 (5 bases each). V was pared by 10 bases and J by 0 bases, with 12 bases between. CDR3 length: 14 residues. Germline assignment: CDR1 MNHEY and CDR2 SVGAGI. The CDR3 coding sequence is TGTGCCATAAAAGAGGGGCCGAACACCGGGGAGCTGTTTTTT. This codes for CAIKEGPNTGELFF.

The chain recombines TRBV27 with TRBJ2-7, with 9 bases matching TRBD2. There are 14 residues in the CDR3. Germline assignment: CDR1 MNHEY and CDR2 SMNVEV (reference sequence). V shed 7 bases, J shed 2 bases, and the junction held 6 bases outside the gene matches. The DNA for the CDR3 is TGTGCCAGCAACGGACTAGCGACTCCCTACGAGCAGTACTTC. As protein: CASNGLATPYEQYF.

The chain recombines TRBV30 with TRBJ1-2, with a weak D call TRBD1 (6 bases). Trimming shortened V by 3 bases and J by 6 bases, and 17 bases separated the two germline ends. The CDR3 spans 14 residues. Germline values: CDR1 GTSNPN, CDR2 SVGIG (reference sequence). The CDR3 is CAWSYGQFGHGYTF. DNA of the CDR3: TGTGCCTGGAGCTATGGACAGTTCGGACATGGCTACACCTTC. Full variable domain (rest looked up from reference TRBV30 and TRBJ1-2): SQTIHQWPATLVQPVGSPLSLECTVEGTSNPNLYWYRQAAGRGLQLLFYSVGIGQISSEVPQNLSASRPQDRQFILSSKKLLLSDSGFYLCAWSYGQFGHGYTFGSGTRLTVV.